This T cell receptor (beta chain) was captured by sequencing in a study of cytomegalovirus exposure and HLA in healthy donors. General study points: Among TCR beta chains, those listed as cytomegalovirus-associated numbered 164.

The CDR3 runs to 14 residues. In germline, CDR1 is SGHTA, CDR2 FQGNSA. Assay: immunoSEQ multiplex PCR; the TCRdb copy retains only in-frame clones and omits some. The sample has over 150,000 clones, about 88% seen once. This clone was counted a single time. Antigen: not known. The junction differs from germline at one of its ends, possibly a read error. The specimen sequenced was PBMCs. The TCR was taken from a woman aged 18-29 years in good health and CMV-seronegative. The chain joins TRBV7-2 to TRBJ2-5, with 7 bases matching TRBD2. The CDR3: CASTLGSGRQTQYF. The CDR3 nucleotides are TGTGCCAGCACCTTAGGTAGCGGGCGGCAGACCCAGTACTTC.